Each of the 25 T cell receptor beta chains below was sequenced from the same sample in a study of shared clonotypes between healthy human individuals. Data came from immunoSEQ multiplex PCR; TCRdb stores just in-frame clones and leaves some out. The sample contains about 1.5 million clones, over 95% of which appear only once. Sample: naive CD4+ T cells sorted from blood. The subset: CD45RA+ positively selected. The receptors were gathered from a young man in good health.

This chain joins TRBV7-2 and TRBJ2-1; 14 nucleotides match TRBD2. CDR3 length: 16 amino acids. The V gene end was trimmed by 5 bases and the J gene end by 9 bases; junction bases not matched to a gene: 9. Germline CDR1 and CDR2: SGHTA and FQGNSA. The CDR3 DNA is TGTGCCAGCAGCCCCCGACTAGCGGGAGGGAGGGTTGAGCAGTTCTTC. Protein sequence: CASSPRLAGGRVEQFF.

The chain is built from TRBV6-5 and TRBJ2-1; D not certain. CDR1 and CDR2 (germline): MNHEY, SVGAGI. CDR3 size: 15 residues. V lost 8 bases to trimming and J lost 1 base, with 15 bases between them. CDR3 nucleotide sequence: TGTGCCAGCCTCGAGAAGGGCGCTTCCTACAATGAGCAGTTCTTC. Translation: CASLEKGASYNEQFF.

This chain joins TRBV6-1 and TRBJ1-5; a possible D gene is TRBD1 (5 bases). The ends were cut back, 1 base at V and 8 bases at J, with 12 bases in the middle. Germline loops: CDR1 MNHNS, CDR2 SASEGT. There are 14 residues in the CDR3. In DNA form, the CDR3 reads TGTGCCAGCAGTGAAGGGGACGTCGGGGAGCCCCAGCATTTT. It yields the protein CASSEGDVGEPQHF.

The rearrangement links TRBV5-1 to TRBJ2-1; possibly TRBD2 for D (7 bases). The CDR3 has 14 residues. Germline loops: CDR1 SGHRS, CDR2 YFSETQ. Trimming removed 2 bases at V and 8 bases at J, with 14 bases between. CDR3 in DNA: TGCGCCAGCAGCTTTCAAAGGGGGGGCGATGAGCAGTTCTTC. Amino acid sequence: CASSFQRGGDEQFF.

This clone was seen only once. The genes are TRBV29-1 and TRBJ1-1; 7 nucleotides align to TRBD1. Losses at the gene ends were 7 bases for V and 2 bases for J; bases not matched to a gene: 7. Per germline, CDR1 SQVTM and CDR2 ANQGSEA. This CDR3 is built from 13 residues. DNA for the CDR3: TGCAGCGCCGACAAGGGGGCAAACACTGAAGCTTTCTTT. Amino acid sequence: CSADKGANTEAFF.

A note on this clone: The same CDR3 arises from other DNA sequences in this sample as well. Here the CDR3 DNA reads TGTGCCAGCAGCTTAGCACGCGTCAGAACCTACGAGCAGTACTTC. Translation: CASSLARVRTYEQYF. The genes are TRBV7-8 and TRBJ2-7, with no clear D. Germline V lookup: CDR1 SGHVS, CDR2 FQNEAQ. The CDR3 runs to 15 residues. Trimming stripped 0 bases from V and 2 bases from J, with 11 bases between.

The gene calls are TRBV28 and TRBJ2-1; a possible D gene is TRBD1 (6 bases). Germline V gives CDR1 MDHEN, CDR2 SYDVKM. Trimming cost V 1 base and J 7 bases, with 11 bases left between them. This CDR3 region has 14 residues. The CDR3 DNA reads TGTGCCAGCAGTTTATTCAGGGGAGTAAATGAGCAGTTCTTC. Its translation is CASSLFRGVNEQFF.

The V call is TRBV7-2, the J call TRBJ2-3; D gene unclear. The CDR3 runs 17 residues. V was pared by 5 bases and J by 0 bases, with 18 bases between. Germline assignment: CDR1 SGHTA and CDR2 FQGNSA. CDR3 loop: CASSILASRSSTDTQYF. As DNA, the CDR3 is TGTGCCAGCAGCATCCTCGCGTCCAGATCTAGCACAGATACGCAGTATTTT.

The chain couples TRBV4-1 to TRBJ2-1, with D unresolved. Germline-derived CDR1 and CDR2 are MGHRA and YSYEKL. This CDR3 contains 18 residues. V dropped 1 base and J dropped 2 bases, with 18 bases sitting between them. CDR3 coding DNA: TGCGCCAGCAGCCAAGTTGCCGGCACCGGATCGCCCTACAATGAGCAGTTCTTC. Its translation: CASSQVAGTGSPYNEQFF.

The V gene is TRBV4-3, the J gene TRBJ2-5; 9 bases line up with TRBD1. The J segment lost 5 bases and the V segment lost 4 bases, leaving 5 bases of the junction unmatched. The germline V gene encodes CDR1 LGHNA and CDR2 YSLEER. There are 14 residues in the CDR3. CDR3 nucleotides: TGCGCCAGCAGCCCGGGGACAGGGTCGGAGACCCAGTACTTC. It yields the protein CASSPGTGSETQYF.

J is TRBJ1-5 and V is TRBV7-9, with D possibly TRBD1 on 5 matching bases. Per the germline V gene, CDR1 is SEHNR and CDR2 is FQNEAQ (reference sequence). This CDR3 comprises 14 residues. V was trimmed by 5 bases and J by 7 bases, leaving 15 bases between them. In DNA, the CDR3 is TGTGCCAGCAGCGCTCGGGACCGCTCACAGCCCCAGCATTTT. This translates into CASSARDRSQPQHF.

The gene calls are TRBV7-9 and TRBJ2-1; 9 positions agree with TRBD2. Germline CDR1 SEHNR, CDR2 FQNEAQ (reference sequence). This CDR3 is built from 17 residues. V was clipped by 1 base and J by 3 bases; unmatched bases: 7. CDR3 nucleotide sequence: TGTGCCAGCAGCTTAGGTGGGCTAGCGGGACACTACAATGAGCAGTTCTTC. Amino acids: CASSLGGLAGHYNEQFF.

This chain connects TRBV5-6 to TRBJ1-2; D is unclear. Germline V gives CDR1 SGHDT, CDR2 YYEEEE. This CDR3 has 14 amino acids. The V end lost 2 bases, the J end lost 6 bases, and 14 bases lay between the germline ends. The CDR3 reads CASSLGVRADGYTF. CDR3 nucleotides: TGTGCCAGCAGCTTAGGAGTTAGGGCAGATGGCTACACCTTC. The full variable domain, its missing parts supplied by reference TRBV5-6 and TRBJ1-2, is DAGVTQSPTHLIKTRGQQVTLRCSPKSGHDTVSWYQQALGQGPQFIFQYYEEEERQRGNFPDRFSGHQFPNYSSELNVNALLLGDSALYLCASSLGVRADGYTFGSGTRLTVV.

V and J are TRBV18 and TRBJ1-5; D remains ambiguous. V lost 5 bases and J 7 bases, leaving 12 bases between the germline ends. The CDR3 extends over 13 amino acids. In germline, CDR1 is KGHSH, CDR2 LQKENI. The CDR3 reads CASSSSVGQPQHF. Written as DNA, the CDR3 is TGTGCCAGCTCATCGAGCGTGGGACAGCCCCAGCATTTT.

The chain uses TRBV18 and TRBJ1-1; D not resolved. CDR1 is KGHSH, CDR2 LQKENI, per germline. This CDR3 has 13 amino acids. Deletions cut 3 bases from V and 1 base from J, with 6 bases between. In DNA form, the CDR3 reads TGTGCCAGCTCACCGGGAAGGAACACTGAAGCTTTCTTT. It specifies CASSPGRNTEAFF.

The chain employs TRBV2 and TRBJ2-5; 9 bases fit TRBD1. Losses at the gene ends were 6 bases for V and 4 bases for J; bases not matched to a gene: 9. This CDR3 spans 15 amino acids. Germline V gene lookup returns CDR1 SNHLY and CDR2 FYNNEI. This chain's CDR3 is CASSLRQGDIETQYF. CDR3 bases: TGTGCCAGCAGCCTCAGACAGGGGGATATAGAGACCCAGTACTTC.

The chain couples TRBV25-1 to TRBJ1-2; D is unclear. The CDR3 covers 13 residues. CDR1 is MGHDK and CDR2 is SYGVNS in the germline V gene. The germline V and J ends were trimmed by 5 bases and 3 bases, with 10 bases remaining between them. CDR3 protein: CASSSDRDYGYTF. The CDR3 DNA sequence: TGTGCCAGCAGTTCGGACCGAGACTATGGCTACACCTTC.

The table lists this clone with a count of one. The chain carries TRBV21-1 and TRBJ1-5. TRBV21-1 is a recognized pseudogene. This CDR3 region has 17 residues. CDR3 nucleotides: TGTGCCAGCACCGCCGGGTCTGTTGACGGATACAATCAGCCCCAGCATTTT. Translation: CASTAGSVDGYNQPQHF.

This clone appeared a few times. V usage is TRBV5-1 and J usage is TRBJ1-2; D unresolved. The V end was cut by 0 bases, the J end by 7 bases, with 7 bases between. Germline lookup yields CDR1 SGHRS and CDR2 YFSETQ. The CDR3 contains 12 residues. In nucleotides, the CDR3 is TGCGCCAGCAGCTTGGGGGAGGCTGGCTACACCTTC. Amino acid sequence: CASSLGEAGYTF.

V gene TRBV27 combines with J gene TRBJ2-1, with D possibly TRBD2 on 5 matching bases. The ends were cut back, 2 bases at V and 1 base at J, with 12 bases in the middle. Germline CDR1 MNHEY, CDR2 SMNVEV (reference sequence). This CDR3 has 16 residues. The CDR3 DNA reads as TGTGCCAGCAGTTTACGAGGGAGCCCTTCCTACAATGAGCAGTTCTTC. Protein: CASSLRGSPSYNEQFF.

The chain recombines TRBV5-5 with TRBJ2-7, with TRBD1 matching over 7 bases. The junction had 9 bases not matched to a gene; V was cut back by 2 bases and J by 4 bases. Germline V gives CDR1 SGHKS, CDR2 YYEKEE (reference sequence). The CDR3 loop spans 15 amino acids. In DNA form, the CDR3 reads TGTGCCAGCAGCTTTCCGGGACAGATAGTTTACGAGCAGTACTTC. Amino acids: CASSFPGQIVYEQYF. Complete variable domain (other parts from reference TRBV5-5 and TRBJ2-7): DAGVTQSPTHLIKTRGQQVTLRCSPISGHKSVSWYQQVLGQGPQFIFQYYEKEERGRGNFPDRFSARQFPNYSSELNVNALLLGDSALYLCASSFPGQIVYEQYFGPGTRLTVT.

This sequence joins TRBV18 and TRBJ1-1; TRBD1 aligns across 7 bases. CDR1 is KGHSH, CDR2 LQKENI, per germline. The CDR3 totals 17 residues. J gave up 1 base and V 1 base, and 9 bases lay outside the gene matches. In nucleotides, the CDR3 is TGTGCCAGCTCACCACGACAGGGCTCAATATCGAACACTGAAGCTTTCTTT. Encoded protein: CASSPRQGSISNTEAFF.

The chain carries TRBV7-9 and TRBJ2-7; 9 bases match TRBD1. J was trimmed by 0 bases and V by 5 bases; bases with no gene match: 17. CDR3 length: 19 amino acids. Per the germline V gene, CDR1 is SEHNR and CDR2 is FQNEAQ (reference sequence). CDR3 DNA sequence: TGTGCCAGCAGCAAATTTCCCGAAAAAAAACAGGGGGCCTCCTACGAGCAGTACTTC. It specifies CASSKFPEKKQGASYEQYF.

V and J are TRBV6-1 and TRBJ1-3; unclear D gene. The CDR3 runs 15 residues. Germline lookup yields CDR1 MNHNS and CDR2 SASEGT. Between the trimmed V and J ends, which lost 3 bases and 2 bases, there was a span of 11 bases. CDR3 sequence reads: CASSDVRRAGNTIYF. As DNA, the CDR3 is TGTGCCAGCAGTGACGTTAGGAGGGCTGGAAACACCATATATTTT.

J is TRBJ2-5 and V is TRBV2; tentatively, D is TRBD1 or TRBD2 (6 bases each). Germline loops: CDR1 SNHLY, CDR2 FYNNEI. The CDR3 has 13 residues. V gave up 7 bases and J gave up 4 bases, with 13 bases separating them. DNA for the CDR3: TGTGCCAGCAACTCCAGGGGAGGAGAGACCCAGTACTTC. This translates into CASNSRGGETQYF.